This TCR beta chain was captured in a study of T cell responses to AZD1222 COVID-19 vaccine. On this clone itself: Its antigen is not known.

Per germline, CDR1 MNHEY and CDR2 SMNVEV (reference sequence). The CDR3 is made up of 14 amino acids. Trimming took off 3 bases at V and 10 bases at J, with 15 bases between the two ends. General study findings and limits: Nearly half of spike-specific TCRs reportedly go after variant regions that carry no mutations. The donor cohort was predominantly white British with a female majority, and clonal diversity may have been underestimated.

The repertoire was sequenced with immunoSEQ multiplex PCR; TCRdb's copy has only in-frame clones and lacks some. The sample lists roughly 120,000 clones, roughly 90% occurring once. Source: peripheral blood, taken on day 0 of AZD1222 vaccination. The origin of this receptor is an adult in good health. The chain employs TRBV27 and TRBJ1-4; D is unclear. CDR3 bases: TGTGCCAGCAGTTTGAGCCGAATCACGGGAAAACTGTTTTTT. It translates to CASSLSRITGKLFF.